This T cell receptor (beta chain) was captured by sequencing in a study of T cell responses to AZD1222 COVID-19 vaccine. TCRdb keeps only in-frame clones here, not all; method: immunoSEQ multiplex PCR. The sample gives 120,000 or so clones, over 90% of which show up once; 2.9% is in the top ten. The J segment lost 6 bases and the V segment lost 2 bases, leaving 14 bases of the junction unmatched. The CDR3 extends over 18 amino acids. Germline V gene sequence: CDR1 SGHVS, CDR2 FNYEAQ. The chain uses TRBV7-6 and TRBJ1-4; TRBD1 matches 8 bases. The clonotype was recovered from an adult who received the AZD1222 COVID-19 vaccine. The sequences come from peripheral blood, collected 28 days after the second AZD1222 dose. The CDR3 DNA reads TGTGCCAGCAGCTTAAGATCGGGAAATCACAGGGGGTATGAAAAACTGTTTTTT. The encoded protein is CASSLRSGNHRGYEKLFF.